Listed below are T cell receptor beta chains from one sample, sequenced in a study of vaccination and CD4 T cells after COVID-19. One entry per CDR3 protein results from TCRdb running MiXCR on the PCR reads. Of 28,000 or so distinct CDR3 sequences in the sample, approximately 40% were seen once. These receptors are not linked to any known antigen. The sequenced sample was CD4+ T cells from blood, cultured in vitro. The receptors were sampled from a human donor who had recovered from COVID-19. The CDR3 runs from the conserved cysteine through the conserved F or W. The D gene is left open where the match is weak. The size field is filled for only some rows; it gives once, few, many or a size class.

j_gene | abundance | d_gene | v_gene | CDR3nt | CDR3aa
TRBJ2-5 | - | TRBD2 | TRBV7-2 | TGTGCCAGCAGTCGTGGACTAGCTTCCGAGACCCAGTACTTC | CASSRGLASETQYF
TRBJ2-7 | - | TRBD1 | TRBV6-1 | TGTGCCAGCTCACAGGGGGCGCAGTACGAGCAGTACTTC | CASSQGAQYEQYF
TRBJ2-3 | - | TRBD1 | TRBV6-1 | TGTGCCAGCAGTCGACAGGGGTCAGATACGCAGTATTTT | CASSRQGSDTQYF
TRBJ1-5 | - | - | TRBV5-1 | TGCGCCAGCAGCTTGTCCCCAGACAGTATGGGCAATCAGCCCCAGCATTTT | CASSLSPDSMGNQPQHF
TRBJ1-1 | once | - | TRBV6-1 | TGTGCCAGCCTCTTGGGCACTGAAGCTTTCTTT | CASLLGTEAFF
TRBJ1-5 | few | TRBD1 | TRBV27 | TGCGCCAGCAGCTTACAGGGGAGCAATCAGCCCCAGCATTTT | CASSLQGSNQPQHF
TRBJ2-5 | - | - | TRBV19 | TGTGCCAGTACCGGGACTTATTTATCGGAGACCCAGTACTTC | CASTGTYLSETQYF
TRBJ2-7 | - | - | TRBV7-2 | TGTGCCAGCAGCTATAGAAGGGGGTTGAACTCCTACGAGCAGTACTTC | CASSYRRGLNSYEQYF
TRBJ2-7 | once | TRBD2 | TRBV20-1 | TGCAGTGCTACCCGACTAGCGAATGCCTACGAGCAGTACTTC | CSATRLANAYEQYF
TRBJ2-1 | - | - | TRBV6-5 | TGTGCCAGCAGTTATCTTGGACCAGGCCTCGATTCCTACAATGAGCAGTTCTTC | CASSYLGPGLDSYNEQFF
TRBJ2-7 | - | - | TRBV10-3 | TGTGCCACCAGAACAGAGACCTACGAGCAGTACTTC | CATRTETYEQYF
TRBJ1-1 | - | TRBD1 | TRBV30 | TGTGCCTGGAGTAGGGGACAGGGTATGCCTGAAGCTTTCTTT | CAWSRGQGMPEAFF
TRBJ2-1 | - | - | TRBV6-2/TRBV6-3 | TGTGCCAGCAGTTACGGGTCAAGTCGGGGAAATGAGCAGTTCTTC | CASSYGSSRGNEQFF
TRBJ2-3 | few | - | TRBV5-6 | TGTGCCAGCAGCAAGACAGAACGCCAGAAGTATTTT | CASSKTERQKYF
TRBJ1-1 | - | - | TRBV24-1 | TGTGCCACCAGTATGGGACCCCTATTCCCCGAAGCTTTCTTT | CATSMGPLFPEAFF
TRBJ1-2 | - | - | TRBV6-1 | TGTGCCAGCAGCTCTTTGGCGGGGGGCGCACGGGGTGGCTACACCTTC | CASSSLAGGARGGYTF
TRBJ2-3 | - | TRBD2 | TRBV20-1 | TGCAGTGCTGGGACTAGCGGGAAGATGGGTGCGGGCACAGATACGCAGTATTTT | CSAGTSGKMGAGTDTQYF
TRBJ1-2 | - | - | TRBV28 | TGTGCCAGCAGCCAGGGACGGGGGGCAAATGGCTACACCTTC | CASSQGRGANGYTF
TRBJ2-6 | few | - | TRBV27 | TGTGCCAGCAGTTTAATATTCGGCTCTGGGGCCAACGTCCTGACTTTC | CASSLIFGSGANVLTF
TRBJ2-3 | - | TRBD1 | TRBV7-2 | TGTGCCAGCAGCTTAGCACCTCCCGGGACAGGGGGCGCAGATACGCAGTATTTT | CASSLAPPGTGGADTQYF
TRBJ2-7 | - | - | TRBV20-1 | TGCAGTGCTAGAGGCGGGACAGCCGGGTTGTTCGAGCAGTACTTC | CSARGGTAGLFEQYF
TRBJ1-6 | few | - | TRBV4-1 | TGCGCCAGCAGCCAAGAAGGGGCGGGGCTGGGGCTGGGTTCACCCCTCCACTTT | CASSQEGAGLGLGSPLHF
TRBJ1-5 | few | - | TRBV20-1 | TGCAGCGCAACAGGGTTTGCTCAGCCCCAGCATTTT | CSATGFAQPQHF
TRBJ2-5 | - | TRBD1 | TRBV5-1 | TGCGCCAGCACGGACAGGGAGGCGGAGACCCAGTACTTC | CASTDREAETQYF
TRBJ1-2 | - | - | TRBV29-1 | TGCAGCGTTACCCCCGAGGAGAGCTATGGCTACACCTTC | CSVTPEESYGYTF
TRBJ1-6 | few | - | TRBV30 | TGTGCCTGGAGTGTAACTACCAATTCACCCCTCCACTTT | CAWSVTTNSPLHF
TRBJ2-3 | - | - | TRBV6-2/TRBV6-3 | TGTGCCAGCAGTTCCGCGGGACTTTTAACAAATACGCAGTATTTT | CASSSAGLLTNTQYF
TRBJ1-2 | - | - | TRBV19 | TGTGCCAGTAGTACCCGGGGTTCTGGTCGTGGGGACCTCTATGGCTACACCTTC | CASSTRGSGRGDLYGYTF
TRBJ2-3 | few | TRBD1 | TRBV10-3 | TGTGCCATCAATTCACAGGGGGGCACAGATACGCAGTATTTT | CAINSQGGTDTQYF
TRBJ2-7 | few | - | TRBV7-2 | TGTGCCAGCAGCTTATACGGGACTCCCTTGTACGAGCAGTACTTC | CASSLYGTPLYEQYF
TRBJ2-3 | - | TRBD2 | TRBV20-1 | TGCAGTGCACCCCGGGGGGGTAGAGTCACAGATACGCAGTATTTT | CSAPRGGRVTDTQYF
TRBJ1-1 | - | - | TRBV11-2 | TGTGCCAGCAGTTCGGACAGGAACACTGAAGCTTTCTTT | CASSSDRNTEAFF
TRBJ1-1 | - | TRBD1 | TRBV7-2 | TGTGCCAGCAGCCCCAGGGGGCGGGGGAGCACTGAAGCTTTCTTT | CASSPRGRGSTEAFF
TRBJ2-3 | - | - | TRBV7-2 | TGTGCCAGCAGCTTAGACAGAAGCACAGATACGCAGTATTTT | CASSLDRSTDTQYF
TRBJ2-3 | few | - | TRBV7-7 | TGTGCCAGCAGCTTGGGCGGTAGGGGCACAGATACGCAGTATTTT | CASSLGGRGTDTQYF
TRBJ2-7 | - | - | TRBV6-5 | TGTGCCAGCAGTTACCTCCCCCCGAGGCGCGAGCAGTACTTC | CASSYLPPRREQYF
TRBJ1-2 | - | - | TRBV2 | TGTGCCAGCAGTGAAGCGGCACCTTATGGCTACACCTTC | CASSEAAPYGYTF
TRBJ2-5 | few | - | TRBV20-1 | TGCAGTGCTAGAGATGCGGGACAGTCTCAAGAGACCCAGTACTTC | CSARDAGQSQETQYF
TRBJ2-3 | - | - | TRBV12-5 | TGTGCTAGTGGCCTGACAGGTCCTAGCACAGATACGCAGTATTTT | CASGLTGPSTDTQYF
TRBJ1-1 | - | - | TRBV28 | TGTGCCAGCAGTGCGCTTCCGCCCATGAACACTGAAGCTTTCTTT | CASSALPPMNTEAFF
TRBJ1-2 | - | - | TRBV7-8 | TGTGCCAGCAGCTTGGGACGGTGGAACTATGGCTACACCTTC | CASSLGRWNYGYTF
TRBJ2-1 | - | - | TRBV11-2 | TGTGCCAGCAGCCCTCAGGAGGTTATTAACAATGAGCAGTTCTTC | CASSPQEVINNEQFF
TRBJ1-2 | - | - | TRBV15 | TGTGCCACCAGCAGAGATCCGAGGGTCGGAGGGGGCTACACCTTC | CATSRDPRVGGGYTF
TRBJ2-3 | few | TRBD1 | TRBV10-3 | TGTGCCATCCGGACAGGTCCTAGCACAGATACGCAGTATTTT | CAIRTGPSTDTQYF
TRBJ2-4 | - | TRBD2 | TRBV6-2/TRBV6-3 | TGTGCCAGCGGACCTAGCGGGATTTTCAAAAACATTCAGTACTTC | CASGPSGIFKNIQYF
TRBJ2-3 | - | - | TRBV19 | TGTGCCAGTAGTATACCCAGAAATACGCAGTATTTT | CASSIPRNTQYF
TRBJ2-1 | - | - | TRBV9 | TGTGCCAGCAGCACCCACGAGGGGCCCTACAATGAGCAGTTCTTC | CASSTHEGPYNEQFF
TRBJ2-7 | once | - | TRBV28 | TGTGCCAGCAGCCGGCCCGATCAGAATAGCGCCTCCTACGAGCAGTACTTC | CASSRPDQNSASYEQYF
TRBJ2-7 | - | - | TRBV2 | TGTGCCAGCAGTGAAGTCCTCCTAAGCTCCTACGAGCAGTACTTC | CASSEVLLSSYEQYF
TRBJ2-3 | few | TRBD2 | TRBV20-1 | TGCAGTGCTAGTACCAACGGGGGGAACTCAGATACGCAGTATTTT | CSASTNGGNSDTQYF
TRBJ1-5 | - | - | TRBV6-2/TRBV6-3 | TGTGCCAGCAGTTGGGTGGGGGGACAGCCCCAGCATTTT | CASSWVGGQPQHF
TRBJ1-1 | - | TRBD1 | TRBV6-1 | TGTGCCAGTACATCGGCAGGGGGCGCGGGGAACACTGAAGCTTTCTTT | CASTSAGGAGNTEAFF
TRBJ2-7 | - | - | TRBV6-1 | TGTGCCAGCAGTCCCGGTCGGCGCGGGCTCTACGAGCAGTACTTC | CASSPGRRGLYEQYF
TRBJ2-3 | - | TRBD2 | TRBV7-9 | TGTGCCAGCAGCTTAAGCAAGGGACTAGCGGGACTAATAGATACGCAGTATTTT | CASSLSKGLAGLIDTQYF